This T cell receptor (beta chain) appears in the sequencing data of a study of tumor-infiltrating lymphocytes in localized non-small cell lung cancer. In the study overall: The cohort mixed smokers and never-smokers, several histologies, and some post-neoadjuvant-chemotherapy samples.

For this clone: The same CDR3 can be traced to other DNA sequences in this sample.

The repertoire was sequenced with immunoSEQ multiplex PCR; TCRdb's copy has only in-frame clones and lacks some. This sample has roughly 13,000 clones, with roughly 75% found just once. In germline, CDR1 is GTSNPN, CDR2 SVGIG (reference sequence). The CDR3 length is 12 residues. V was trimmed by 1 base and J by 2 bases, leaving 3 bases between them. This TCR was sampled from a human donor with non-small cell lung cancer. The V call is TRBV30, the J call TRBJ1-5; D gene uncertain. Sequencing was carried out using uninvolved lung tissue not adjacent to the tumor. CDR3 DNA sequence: TGTGCCTGGAGTGGGGGCAATCAGCCCCAGCATTTT. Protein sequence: CAWSGGNQPQHF.